One and the same sample provided the 30 T cell receptor beta chains below, sequenced in a study of glioma-infiltrating T cells. TCR alpha and beta CDR3 regions were amplified from RNA using iRepertoire nested multiplex PCR. TCRdb itself ran the multiplex PCR reads through MiXCR, one entry per CDR3 protein. Altogether more than 300,000 distinct CDR3 sequences are present, 41% being singletons, with the ten largest covering around 12%. The sample consisted of glioma tissue, nonneoplastic brain tissue, or PBMCs (not recorded which). The receptor set was obtained from a human donor with low-grade glioma or glioblastoma, undergoing nonglioma brain surgery, or in good health (not recorded which).

This clonotype was seen repeatedly, ten times or more. The chain combines TRBV4-2 with TRBJ2-7; 7 nucleotides align to TRBD1. V was clipped by 3 bases and J by 4 bases; unmatched bases: 6. Germline V lookup: CDR1 LGHNA, CDR2 YNFKEQ. The CDR3 covers 14 residues. CDR3 coding DNA: TGTGCCAGCAGCCACCAGGGACAGCCATACGAGCAGTACTTC. It codes for CASSHQGQPYEQYF.

The chain employs TRBV20-1 and TRBJ2-7; TRBD1 agrees at 8 bases. Per the germline V gene, CDR1 is DFQATT and CDR2 is SNEGSKA (reference sequence). The CDR3 is made up of 15 amino acids. V gave up 6 bases and J gave up 1 base; unmatched junction bases: 11. The CDR3 reads CSAIPSGQASYEQYF. CDR3 in DNA: TGCAGTGCGATACCCTCGGGACAGGCATCCTACGAGCAGTACTTC.

Only one count was recorded for this clonotype. One base away lies a much larger clone, so this may be a sequencing read error. The gene calls are TRBV20-1 and TRBJ2-7, with a possible D match to TRBD2 (6 bases). V lost 6 bases, J lost 5 bases, and 11 bases lay in between. Germline V gene sequence: CDR1 DFQATT, CDR2 SNEGSKA (reference sequence). The CDR3 spans 11 residues. CDR3 sequence (DNA): TGCAGTGCGAGACTAGACCACGAGCAGTACTTC. Translation: CSARLDHEQYF.

The chain joins TRBV4-3 to TRBJ1-4, with 8 bases aligning to TRBD1. The CDR3 runs 16 residues. With 1 base clipped from V and 8 bases from J, the junction kept 9 bases outside the gene matches. Looked up from germline, CDR1 is LGHNA and CDR2 is YSLEER. As DNA, the CDR3 is TGCGCCAGCAGCCAAGTGGAAGGCAGGGGGCAAGAAAAACTGTTTTTT. This sequence encodes CASSQVEGRGQEKLFF.

This clonotype appeared many times. The V and J genes are TRBV27 and TRBJ1-2, with a weak D call TRBD1 (5 bases). CDR3 length: 12 amino acids. The germline V gene encodes CDR1 MNHEY and CDR2 SMNVEV (reference sequence). V lost 5 bases and J lost 4, with 8 bases in between. The CDR3 bases are TGTGCCAGCAGTCCCGGGGGCTATGGCTACACCTTC. It translates to CASSPGGYGYTF.

This clonotype was seen only a few times. V is TRBV7-2 and J is TRBJ1-6; D gene unclear. CDR1 SGHTA and CDR2 FQGNSA come from the germline V gene. The CDR3 is 15 amino acids. Between the trimmed V and J ends, which lost 4 bases and 10 bases, there was a span of 17 bases. Written as DNA, the CDR3 is TGTGCCAGCAGCTCAACCGTTAATGGACTGTCACCCCTCCACTTT. Encoded protein: CASSSTVNGLSPLHF.

J is TRBJ1-4 and V is TRBV3-1; D unresolved. Trimming pared 4 bases from V and 8 bases from J, leaving 26 bases between. Germline CDR1 reads LGHDT; CDR2 reads YNNKEL (reference sequence). CDR3 length equals 18 residues. The chain's CDR3 is CASSLSSVPVALREKLFF. The CDR3 DNA reads as TGTGCCAGCAGCCTAAGTAGTGTCCCGGTTGCTCTGCGGGAAAAACTGTTTTTT.

This clonotype has more than one count but fewer than ten. Germline and junction disagree at one end, which may indicate a read error. The V call is TRBV11-2, the J call TRBJ2-1, with 11 bases fitting TRBD2. The CDR3 contains 15 residues. Germline lookup yields CDR1 SGHAT and CDR2 FQNNGV. CDR3 protein: CASSPGTSGLNDQFF. The DNA of the CDR3 is TGTGCCAGCAGCCCCGGGACTAGCGGCCTCAATGACCAGTTCTTC.

Turning to this clonotype: Being one base from a much bigger clone, this may be a read error. In DNA form, the CDR3 reads TGTGCCAGCAGTTTAAGACTAGCGTCTACAGATGCGCAGTATTTT. This encodes CASSLRLASTDAQYF. The V gene is TRBV28, the J gene TRBJ2-3; 8 bases agree with TRBD2. This CDR3 spans 15 amino acids. Germline CDR1 MDHEN, CDR2 SYDVKM.

CDR3 loop: CASSPNRVGNEQFF. The CDR3 DNA follows: TGTGCCAGCAGTCCCAACAGGGTGGGGAATGAGCAGTTCTTC. V gene TRBV27 combines with J gene TRBJ2-1, with a possible D match to TRBD1 (6 bases). Germline CDR1 is MNHEY and CDR2 is SMNVEV (reference sequence). The germline V and J ends were trimmed by 5 bases and 7 bases, with 15 bases remaining between them. The CDR3 covers 14 residues.

The sample holds many counts of this clonotype. The J gene is TRBJ1-3, the V gene TRBV6-2 or TRBV6-3; 7 bases are shared with TRBD1. The CDR3 has 16 amino acids. Germline V gives CDR1 MNHEY, CDR2 SVGEGT. The V and J ends lost 6 bases and 0 bases, in that order; junction bases with no gene match: 8. The CDR3 nucleotides read TGTGCCAGCAGGCCTCGACAGGGACTCTCTGGAAACACCATATATTTT. This gives the protein CASRPRQGLSGNTIYF.

This clonotype was recorded a few times. The rearrangement joins TRBV27 to TRBJ2-7; 10 bases match TRBD1. The CDR3 is 15 amino acids. Trimming took 6 bases from V and 4 from J; bases not matched to a gene: 9. CDR1 is MNHEY, CDR2 SMNVEV, per germline (reference sequence). This CDR3 reads CASSEMGTGAYEQYF. The CDR3 DNA follows: TGTGCCAGCAGCGAAATGGGGACAGGGGCGTACGAGCAGTACTTC.

V gene TRBV10-3 combines with J gene TRBJ2-3; 7 bases fit TRBD1. V was pared by 6 bases and J by 6 bases, with 9 bases of the junction left unmatched. From germline, CDR1 is ENHRY and CDR2 SYGVKD. The CDR3 loop spans 14 amino acids. The CDR3 DNA is TGTGCCATCAGAGGACAGGTCCCCGGCGATACGCAGTATTTT. Amino acid sequence: CAIRGQVPGDTQYF.

The chain has TRBV20-1 and TRBJ2-7, with TRBD1 matching over 7 bases. Germline V lookup: CDR1 DFQATT, CDR2 SNEGSKA (reference sequence). The CDR3 consists of 14 residues. The trim removed 1 base at V and 2 bases at J, leaving 5 bases unmatched. The CDR3, as DNA: TGCAGTGCTAGAGTAGCGCAGGGGGCCTACGAGCAGTACTTC. It yields the protein CSARVAQGAYEQYF.

This clonotype came up once. The chain uses TRBV19 and TRBJ2-7, with 10 bases lining up with TRBD1. Trimming took 4 bases from V and 2 from J; bases not matched to a gene: 11. The CDR3 has 17 residues. CDR1 LNHDA and CDR2 SQIVND come from the germline V gene (reference sequence). The CDR3 bases are TGTGCCAGTAGTAGGTGGTTCTGGGACAGGGGTACCTACGAGCAGTACTTC. It encodes CASSRWFWDRGTYEQYF.

The rearrangement joins TRBV20-1 to TRBJ2-5; 9 nucleotides match TRBD2. V dropped 6 bases and J dropped 4; count of bases not matched to a gene: 18. The CDR3 has 17 amino acids. The germline CDR1 and CDR2 sequences are DFQATT and SNEGSKA (reference sequence). The DNA of the CDR3 is TGCAGTGCCCTGGGCGGGAGGGGGTTGGTTAACAGAGAGACCCAGTACTTC. The encoded protein is CSALGGRGLVNRETQYF.

The chain carries TRBV4-1 and TRBJ2-7; TRBD1 agrees at 7 bases. The CDR3 runs to 14 residues. V shed 3 bases and J 3 bases; nucleotides not matched to a gene: 5. Germline CDR1 MGHRA, CDR2 YSYEKL. The CDR3 DNA reads TGCGCCAGCAGCCAGGCCGGGACAGACTACGAGCAGTACTTC. It specifies CASSQAGTDYEQYF.

The J gene is TRBJ1-5, the V gene TRBV11-2; D remains unclear. The CDR3 consists of 13 residues. In germline, CDR1 is SGHAT, CDR2 FQNNGV. V lost 5 bases and J 7 bases, leaving 12 bases between the germline ends. The CDR3 DNA reads as TGTGCCAGCAGCCACCGGCATGGCCAGCCCCAGCATTTT. This encodes CASSHRHGQPQHF.

Remarks on this clonotype: This clone may be a read error of a much larger clone one base away. J is TRBJ2-5 and V is TRBV6-1; TRBD1 is a possible D gene (5 bases). Germline V gives CDR1 MNHNS, CDR2 SASEGT. The CDR3 length is 13 residues. Trimming pared 5 bases from V and 4 bases from J, leaving 11 bases between. DNA of the CDR3: TGTGCCAGCAGTCGACAGTGGGGAGAGACCCAGTACTTC. Amino acids: CASSRQWGETQYF.

As for this clonotype: A much larger clonotype is one base distant, so this may be a read error. V usage is TRBV27 and J usage is TRBJ1-2; D might be TRBD1 (6 bases). Germline CDR1 is MNHEY and CDR2 is SMNVEV (reference sequence). The CDR3 spans 13 residues. V lost 7 bases, J lost 8 bases, and 17 bases lay in between. The CDR3 bases are TGTGCCAGCACCCTGACAGGACGGGGAGGCTACACCTTC. It specifies CASTLTGRGGYTF.

This rearrangement joins TRBV6-2 or TRBV6-3 to TRBJ2-3; unclear D gene. CDR3 size: 15 residues. Germline V gene data show CDR1 as MNHEY and CDR2 as SVGEGT. The V and J ends lost 5 bases and 2 bases respectively, with 14 bases between them. Written as DNA, the CDR3 is TGTGCCAGCAGTGGGCGGTTGGTCACCACAGATACGCAGTATTTT. This encodes CASSGRLVTTDTQYF.

The V gene is TRBV4-3, the J gene TRBJ2-3; D is unresolved. The germline V and J ends were trimmed by 5 bases and 0 bases, with 9 bases remaining between them. The CDR3 extends over 14 amino acids. Germline assignment: CDR1 LGHNA and CDR2 YSLEER. The CDR3 coding sequence is TGCGCCAGCAGCTCGGGCGTTAGCACAGATACGCAGTATTTT. Translation gives CASSSGVSTDTQYF.

A remark on this clonotype: A much larger clonotype is one base distant, so this may be a read error. The chain carries TRBV7-2 and TRBJ2-1; 7 bases fit TRBD1. Losses at the gene ends were 5 bases for V and 0 bases for J; bases not matched to a gene: 7. The germline V gene has CDR1 SGHTA and CDR2 FQGNSA. The CDR3 runs to 16 residues. The CDR3 DNA is TGTGCCAGCAGCGACCGACAGGGAATCTCCTACAATGAGCAGTTCTTC. Protein sequence: CASSDRQGISYNEQFF.

This clonotype has more than one count but fewer than ten. The chain employs TRBV4-1 and TRBJ1-2; D remains unclear. Germline V lookup: CDR1 MGHRA, CDR2 YSYEKL. With 2 bases removed from V and 1 base from J, the gap between germline ends came to 8 bases. The CDR3 totals 14 residues. CDR3 sequence: CASSQNRVNYGYTF. CDR3 nucleotides: TGCGCCAGCAGCCAAAACCGGGTTAACTATGGCTACACCTTC.

This clonotype was recorded at least ten times. V usage is TRBV15 and J usage is TRBJ1-2; D call uncertain. Germline loops: CDR1 LNHNV, CDR2 YYDKDF (reference sequence). The V end lost 1 base, the J end lost 3 bases, and 6 bases lay between the germline ends. This CDR3 has 13 amino acids. The chain's CDR3 is CATSRGTHYGYTF. In DNA, the CDR3 is TGTGCCACCAGCAGAGGGACCCACTATGGCTACACCTTC.

Ten or more counts support this clonotype. The chain has TRBV20-1 and TRBJ1-3; D is uncertain. CDR1 is DFQATT, CDR2 SNEGSKA, per germline (reference sequence). This CDR3 has 13 amino acids. V was clipped by 2 bases and J by 0 bases, with 5 bases between them. CDR3 region: CSARHNSGNTIYF. The DNA of the CDR3 is TGCAGTGCTAGACATAACTCTGGAAACACCATATATTTT.

This clonotype was counted a few times. V is TRBV7-2 and J is TRBJ2-1, with 7 bases matching TRBD2. The CDR3 contains 14 residues. The J segment lost 7 bases and the V segment lost 0 bases, leaving 3 bases of the junction unmatched. The germline gives CDR1 SGHTA, CDR2 FQGNSA. CDR3: CASSLAGGWNEQFF. CDR3 bases: TGTGCCAGCAGCTTAGCGGGAGGGTGGAATGAGCAGTTCTTC.

This clonotype was recorded only once. At one of its ends the junction is not consistent with the germline gene, which may arise from a read error. The chain combines TRBV4-1 with TRBJ2-1, with D possibly TRBD2 on 6 matching bases. Looked up from germline, CDR1 is MGHRA and CDR2 is YSYEKL. The CDR3 runs to 15 residues. CDR3 loop: CASSQARDFYNEQLF. The CDR3 DNA sequence: TGCGCCAGCAGCCAAGCTCGGGACTTTTACAATGAGCAGCTCTTC.

This clonotype has just one count. The chain carries TRBV5-1 and TRBJ2-3, with 7 bases identical to TRBD2. Germline values: CDR1 SGHRS, CDR2 YFSETQ. This CDR3 is 16 amino acids long. J gave up 0 bases and V 0 bases, and 4 bases lay outside the gene matches. This CDR3 is CASSLGIAGSTDTQYF. CDR3 DNA: TGCGCCAGCAGCTTGGGCATAGCGGGTAGCACAGATACGCAGTATTTT.

This clonotype is a singleton in its sample. This clone may be a read error of a much larger clone one base away. The chain links TRBV6-1 to TRBJ1-2, with 9 bases lining up with TRBD1. The CDR3 extends over 14 amino acids. CDR1 and CDR2 (germline): MNHNS, SASEGT. The CDR3 bases are TGTGCCAGTTTTCCGGGACAGGGATCCTATGTCTACACCTTC. It yields the protein CASFPGQGSYVYTF.